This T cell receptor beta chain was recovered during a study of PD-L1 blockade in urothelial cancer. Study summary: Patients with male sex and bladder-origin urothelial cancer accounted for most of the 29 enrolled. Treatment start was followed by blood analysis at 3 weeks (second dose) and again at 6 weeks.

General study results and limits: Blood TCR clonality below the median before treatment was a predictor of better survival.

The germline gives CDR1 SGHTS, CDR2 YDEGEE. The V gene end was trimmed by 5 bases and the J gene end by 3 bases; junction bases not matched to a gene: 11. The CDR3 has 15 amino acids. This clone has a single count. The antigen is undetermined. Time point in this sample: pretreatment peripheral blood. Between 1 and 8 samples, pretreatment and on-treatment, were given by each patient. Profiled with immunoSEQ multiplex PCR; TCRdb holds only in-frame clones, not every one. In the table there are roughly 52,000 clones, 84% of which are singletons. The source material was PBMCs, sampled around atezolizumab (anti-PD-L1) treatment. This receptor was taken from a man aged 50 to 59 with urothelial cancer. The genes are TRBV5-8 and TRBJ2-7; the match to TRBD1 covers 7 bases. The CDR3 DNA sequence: TGTGCCAGCAGTTTCGACAGGGCCCCCATCTACGAGCAGTACTTC. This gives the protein CASSFDRAPIYEQYF. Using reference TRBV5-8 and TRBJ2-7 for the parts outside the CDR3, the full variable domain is EAGVTQSPTHLIKTRGQQATLRCSPISGHTSVYWYQQALGLGLQFLLWYDEGEERNRGNFPPRFSGRQFPNYSSELNVNALELEDSALYLCASSFDRAPIYEQYFGPGTRLTVT.